This T cell receptor (beta chain) was profiled in a study of blood T cell repertoires in COVID-19. The table came from immunoSEQ multiplex PCR; TCRdb's copy has only in-frame clones and leaves some out. The sample includes more than 95,000 clones, approximately 85% of them seen just once. This clone was found once. V trimming: 6 bases; J trimming: 2 bases; junction bases outside the gene matches: 13. The germline V gene encodes CDR1 SGHAT and CDR2 FQNNGV. CDR3 size: 17 residues. This chain links TRBV11-2 with TRBJ2-3; 8 bases are a match to TRBD2. Sequenced sample: peripheral blood. The source is a woman older than 75 with acute or convalescent COVID-19. As DNA, the CDR3 is TGTGCCAGCAGTATCAATCTCCGGGGGGGATACACAGATACGCAGTATTTT. Amino acid sequence: CASSINLRGGYTDTQYF.